These 20 T cell receptor beta chains share one sample of origin, sequenced in a study of response to subunit inactivated influenza vaccine. One entry per CDR3 protein results from TCRdb running MiXCR on the RT-PCR reads. The sample carries more than 600,000 distinct CDR3 sequences, about 18% recorded once. The material was PBMCs from blood, obtained roughly 5 days after vaccination. The source of these receptors is a man in his forties or fifties who received an inactivated influenza vaccine.

This clonotype was counted only a few times. The chain couples TRBV20-1 to TRBJ2-1; D unclear. The CDR3 is 18 amino acids. The germline V gene has CDR1 DFQATT and CDR2 SNEGSKA (reference sequence). Trimming cost V 1 base and J 3 bases, with 22 bases left between them. The CDR3 protein is CSARGNVFGGQSYNEQFF. The CDR3 coding sequence is TGCAGTGCTAGAGGAAACGTCTTCGGCGGCCAAAGCTACAATGAGCAGTTCTTC.

The J gene is TRBJ2-3, the V gene TRBV24-1; 15 bases map to TRBD2. The CDR3 consists of 17 residues. Germline lookup yields CDR1 KGHDR and CDR2 SFDVKD. V shed 6 bases, J shed 3 bases, and the junction held 6 bases outside the gene matches. The CDR3 here is CATSPGLAGGITDTQYF. In DNA form, the CDR3 reads TGTGCCACCAGTCCTGGACTAGCGGGAGGGATTACAGATACGCAGTATTTT.

A few counts support this clonotype. This rearrangement joins TRBV7-2 to TRBJ2-3; 8 bases match TRBD2. Germline CDR1 and CDR2: SGHTA and FQGNSA. Germline trimming cut 5 bases from V and 3 bases from J; bases unmatched to any gene: 10. CDR3 size: 16 residues. The CDR3 spells CASSRRRGGQTDTQYF. CDR3 sequence (DNA): TGTGCCAGCAGCCGAAGACGGGGGGGCCAAACAGATACGCAGTATTTT.

CDR3 nucleotide sequence: TGTGCCAGCAGTCCACACAGGGTTAGCACAGATACGCAGTATTTT. Encoded protein: CASSPHRVSTDTQYF. This chain links TRBV12-3 or TRBV12-4 with TRBJ2-3; D is possibly TRBD1 (6 bases). With 5 bases removed from V and 0 bases from J, the gap between germline ends came to 12 bases. This CDR3 region has 15 residues.

There are many counts of this clonotype. The CDR3 DNA sequence: TGTGCCAGCAGCTTAACATATAATGAGCAGTTCTTC. As protein: CASSLTYNEQFF. The chain uses TRBV12-3 or TRBV12-4 and TRBJ2-1, with no clear D. The V end was cut by 6 bases, the J end by 7 bases, with 10 bases between. CDR3 length: 12 residues.

A few counts support this clonotype. This chain connects TRBV20-1 to TRBJ2-7; D may correspond to TRBD1 or TRBD2 (5 bases each). The CDR3 extends over 15 amino acids. Germline loops: CDR1 DFQATT, CDR2 SNEGSKA (reference sequence). The V end lost 2 bases, the J end lost 0 bases, and 14 bases lay between the germline ends. This CDR3 reads CSARPGRGSSYEQYF. CDR3 nucleotide sequence: TGCAGTGCTAGACCGGGACGGGGAAGCTCCTACGAGCAGTACTTC.

The rearrangement uses TRBV27 and TRBJ1-5; weak D call: TRBD1 (6 bases). V shed 3 bases and J shed 1 base, with 22 bases lying between them. Looked up from germline, CDR1 is MNHEY and CDR2 is SMNVEV (reference sequence). The CDR3 contains 19 residues. CDR3 bases: TGTGCCAGCAGTTTCCCGACAGTAAGGGGGGCAAAAAGCAATCAGCCCCAGCATTTT. Translated: CASSFPTVRGAKSNQPQHF.

In this sample, this clonotype turned up a few times. This chain connects TRBV4-2 to TRBJ2-5, with 9 bases fitting TRBD2. J gave up 7 bases and V 0 bases, and 6 bases lay outside the gene matches. CDR1 LGHNA and CDR2 YNFKEQ come from the germline V gene. The CDR3 totals 15 residues. CDR3 sequence reads: CASSQDRGGGRTQYF. The CDR3 DNA is TGTGCCAGCAGCCAAGATCGCGGGGGGGGCCGGACCCAGTACTTC.

The rearrangement links TRBV7-9 to TRBJ2-3, with D perhaps TRBD1 (5 bases). Per germline, CDR1 SEHNR and CDR2 FQNEAQ (reference sequence). V lost 7 bases and J 5 bases, leaving 13 bases between the germline ends. The CDR3 has 13 amino acids. CDR3 sequence (DNA): TGTGCCAGCACCCCCAGGGCTGGAGATACGCAGTATTTT. Amino acid sequence: CASTPRAGDTQYF.

The gene calls are TRBV20-1 and TRBJ2-3; TRBD2 might be the D (6 bases). Trimming cost V 3 bases and J 3 bases, with 22 bases left between them. In germline, CDR1 is DFQATT, CDR2 SNEGSKA (reference sequence). The CDR3 is made up of 17 amino acids. The CDR3 DNA is TGCAGTGCTAGCCCGTTCCCCGGCGGGGCGATGACAGATACGCAGTATTTT. This gives the protein CSASPFPGGAMTDTQYF.

This clonotype has a handful of counts. The V and J genes are TRBV27 and TRBJ2-3; a weak D match, TRBD1 (5 bases). CDR1 is MNHEY and CDR2 is SMNVEV in the germline V gene (reference sequence). V was shortened by 7 bases and J by 6 bases, with 17 bases between the two germline ends. The CDR3 extends over 14 amino acids. CDR3 residues: CASTSQGGPDTQYF. CDR3 bases: TGTGCCAGCACCTCCCAGGGCGGTCCGGATACGCAGTATTTT.

This clonotype was recorded at least ten times. The chain links TRBV12-3 or TRBV12-4 to TRBJ2-1, with TRBD2 matching 11 bases. V lost 5 bases to trimming and J lost 7 bases; unmatched junction nucleotides: 10. This CDR3 region has 16 residues. CDR3 in amino acids: CASSDLLAGGRNEQFF. In nucleotides, the CDR3 is TGTGCCAGCAGTGATCTCTTAGCGGGGGGGCGTAATGAGCAGTTCTTC.

This clonotype was seen a handful of times. J is TRBJ1-2 and V is TRBV4-3; perhaps TRBD1 as D (5 bases). This CDR3 region has 14 residues. V lost 3 bases, J lost 4 bases, and 12 bases lay in between. From germline, CDR1 is LGHNA and CDR2 YSLEER. In nucleotides, the CDR3 is TGCGCCAGCAGCCAGGCCGGGGCGGTCTATGGCTACACCTTC. This codes for CASSQAGAVYGYTF.

The table lists this clonotype with a few counts. V and J are TRBV4-2 and TRBJ1-6, with D maybe TRBD1 (6 bases). Trimming stripped 0 bases from V and 8 bases from J, with 14 bases between. Germline CDR1 reads LGHNA; CDR2 reads YNFKEQ. The CDR3 runs to 16 residues. The DNA of the CDR3 is TGTGCCAGCAGCCAAGATATCAGGCAGGGGCATTCACCCCTCCACTTT. This sequence encodes CASSQDIRQGHSPLHF.

V usage is TRBV7-2 and J usage is TRBJ2-7; 10 bases are a match to TRBD1. The CDR3 has 15 amino acids. J lost 2 bases, V lost 5 bases, and 6 bases had no gene match. From germline, CDR1 is SGHTA and CDR2 FQGNSA. CDR3 DNA sequence: TGTGCCAGCAGCCCCTTCGGGACAGGGGCCTACGAGCAGTACTTC. Amino acids: CASSPFGTGAYEQYF.

The genes are TRBV7-2 and TRBJ2-1; 14 bases line up with TRBD2. V shed 5 bases and J 10 bases; nucleotides not matched to a gene: 4. The CDR3 runs to 14 residues. Germline V gene sequence: CDR1 SGHTA, CDR2 FQGNSA. CDR3: CASSLGLAGVEQFF. The CDR3 DNA is TGTGCCAGCAGCCTGGGACTAGCGGGAGTGGAGCAGTTCTTC.

The V gene is TRBV10-3, the J gene TRBJ2-7, with D perhaps matching TRBD2 (6 bases). With 7 bases removed from V and 0 bases from J, the gap between germline ends came to 10 bases. This CDR3 is built from 13 residues. Germline V gene data show CDR1 as ENHRY and CDR2 as SYGVKD. CDR3: CAINAGPSYEQYF. In nucleotides, the CDR3 is TGTGCCATCAACGCGGGACCCTCCTACGAGCAGTACTTC.

Only a few counts were recorded for this clonotype. The chain joins TRBV12-3 or TRBV12-4 to TRBJ2-1, with D perhaps TRBD2 (6 bases). The CDR3 runs to 15 residues. V lost 5 bases to trimming and J lost 2 bases, with 13 bases between them. CDR3: CASSPQTRPYNEQFF. The CDR3 DNA reads TGTGCCAGCAGTCCTCAGACTAGGCCCTACAATGAGCAGTTCTTC.

This rearrangement joins TRBV6-2 or TRBV6-3 to TRBJ2-5; 11 positions match TRBD2. The CDR3 runs 14 residues. CDR1 and CDR2 from the germline V gene are MNHEY and SVGEGT. The V and J ends lost 6 bases and 4 bases, in that order; junction bases with no gene match: 4. The CDR3 sequence: CASRVAGGRETQYF. As DNA, the CDR3 is TGTGCCAGCAGGGTAGCGGGGGGGCGAGAGACCCAGTACTTC.

CDR3 sequence (DNA): TGTGCCAGCAGCTACGGCAGGGAAAAAAACACTGAAGCTTTCTTT. Translation gives CASSYGREKNTEAFF. This chain uses TRBV7-9 with TRBJ1-1; a weak D match, TRBD1 (5 bases). The V end was cut by 4 bases, the J end by 2 bases, with 14 bases between. This CDR3 is 15 amino acids long. Germline values: CDR1 SEHNR, CDR2 FQNEAQ (reference sequence).